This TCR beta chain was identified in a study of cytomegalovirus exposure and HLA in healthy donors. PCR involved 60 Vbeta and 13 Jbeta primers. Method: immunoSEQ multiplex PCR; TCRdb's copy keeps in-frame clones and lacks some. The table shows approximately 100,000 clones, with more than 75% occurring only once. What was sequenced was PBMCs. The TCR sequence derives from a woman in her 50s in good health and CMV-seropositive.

The chain's CDR3 is CASSLAAVGGQPQHF. CDR3 DNA sequence: TGTGCCAGCAGCTTGGCGGCAGTAGGGGGTCAGCCCCAGCATTTT. The J gene is TRBJ1-5, the V gene TRBV5-8; a weak D match, TRBD1 (6 bases). The ends were cut back, 0 bases at V and 6 bases at J, with 13 bases in the middle. The CDR3 runs 15 residues. From germline, CDR1 is SGHTS and CDR2 YDEGEE.